These 13 T cell receptor beta chains originate from one sample sequenced in a study of tumor-infiltrating lymphocytes in primary liver carcinoma. The study co-extracted DNA and RNA from about 20-30 mg of unsorted bulk tissue. A primer matching the constant region was used to make TCR beta cDNA from approximately 500 ng of total RNA. Nested multiplex PCR, run for three rounds with slightly modified ARM-PCR, yielded TCR beta libraries. The two initial PCR rounds, about 9 cycles each, used TRBV1-TRBV30 forward and C-beta reverse primers. Using its own MiXCR run on the multiplex PCR reads, TCRdb lists one record per CDR3 protein. The repertoire holds 44,000 or so distinct CDR3 sequences, with 71% as singletons. Sequenced input: liver tumor tissue from sampling region 5. As for subset: tumor region T5, tumor centre. These receptors came from a man aged 40-50 years with primary liver carcinoma and hepatitis B virus infection.

Notes on this clonotype: A junction boundary mismatches the germline segment, possibly from a read error. The chain has TRBV10-3 and TRBJ2-1; tentatively, D is TRBD1 or TRBD2 (6 bases each). The CDR3 extends over 20 amino acids. Per germline, CDR1 ENHRY and CDR2 SYGVKD. Here the CDR3 reads CAIRESPGWGARTSYNEQFF. The CDR3 bases are TGTGCCATCAGAGAGTCGCCCGGATGGGGGGCTAGGACCTCCTACAATGAGCAGTTCTTT.

This clonotype was recorded at least ten times. The chain couples TRBV5-6 to TRBJ1-4; 10 nucleotides match TRBD1. The CDR3 totals 16 residues. Germline V CDR1 and CDR2: SGHDT, YYEEEE. After removal of 4 bases from V and 4 bases from J, the junction contained 7 bases not matched to a gene. The CDR3 DNA sequence: TGTGCCAGCAGCACGACAGGGGGCGGTGGTAATGAAAAACTGTTTTTT. Its protein product is CASSTTGGGGNEKLFF.

This chain connects TRBV11-2 to TRBJ2-2, with 7 bases that match TRBD2. The CDR3 covers 18 residues. Germline V gives CDR1 SGHAT, CDR2 FQNNGV. V shed 2 bases and J 1 base; nucleotides not matched to a gene: 10. The CDR3 spells CASSLSELAERNTGELFF. The CDR3 nucleotides are TGTGCCAGCAGCTTAAGTGAGCTAGCGGAGCGGAACACCGGGGAGCTGTTTTTT. The full variable domain, with the rest looked up from reference TRBV11-2 and TRBJ2-2, is EAGVAQSPRYKIIEKRQSVAFWCNPISGHATLYWYQQILGQGPKLLIQFQNNGVVDDSQLPKDRFSAERLKGVDSTLKIQPAKLEDSAVYLCASSLSELAERNTGELFFGEGSRLTVL.

Concerning this clonotype itself: In this CDR3 the conserved last residue, phenylalanine or tryptophan, is missing, so a read error is likely. The V gene is TRBV11-2, the J gene TRBJ2-1, with D tentatively TRBD2 (5 bases). This CDR3 contains 14 residues. CDR1 is SGHAT and CDR2 is FQNNGV in the germline V gene. V was clipped by 6 bases and J by 7 bases, with 16 bases between them. The DNA for the CDR3 is TGTGCCAGCAGTTCCGCTGCAAGCGGTAATGAGCAGTTCTCC. This encodes CASSSAASGNEQFS.

This clonotype was picked up many times. The genes are TRBV10-3 and TRBJ2-5; unclear D gene. With 6 bases removed from V and 5 bases from J, the gap between germline ends came to 22 bases. The CDR3 runs 16 residues. CDR1 is ENHRY, CDR2 SYGVKD, per germline. The CDR3 DNA sequence: TGTGCCATCAGACCCCCCTTGGGCCACCCAGTTGAGACCCAGTACTTC. This sequence encodes CAIRPPLGHPVETQYF.

Comments on this clonotype: A much more abundant neighbour one base away suggests this may be a read error. This chain links TRBV29-1 with TRBJ1-1; maybe TRBD1 (6 bases). The CDR3 totals 12 residues. Germline V CDR1 and CDR2: SQVTM, ANQGSEA. The CDR3 sequence: CSVGRQDTDAFF. The CDR3 DNA is TGCAGCGTGGGGAGACAGGACACTGATGCTTTCTTT.

V usage is TRBV6-6 and J usage is TRBJ2-5; 9 nucleotides line up with TRBD2. This CDR3 has 15 amino acids. In germline, CDR1 is MNHNY, CDR2 SVGAGI (reference sequence). V shed 2 bases, J shed 11 bases, and the junction held 12 bases outside the gene matches. The CDR3: CASSYGTSFGEAQYF. CDR3 sequence (DNA): TGTGCCAGCAGTTACGGGACTAGCTTTGGGGAGGCTCAGTACTTC.

This clonotype is a singleton in its sample. The junction differs from germline at one of its ends, possibly a read error. The V gene is TRBV11-1, the J gene TRBJ2-5, with D tentatively TRBD1 (5 bases). Per the germline V gene, CDR1 is SGHAT and CDR2 is FQDESV (reference sequence). CDR3 length equals 17 residues. DNA for the CDR3: TGTGCCAACAGCTTAGTAAAAGGCGGACAACTCCACGGGACCCAGTACTTC. It specifies CANSLVKGGQLHGTQYF.

With respect to this clonotype: The junction and the germline gene differ at one end; a read error may be behind it. The V call is TRBV6-5, the J call TRBJ1-2; TRBD1 might be the D (6 bases). The CDR3 is made up of 14 amino acids. The germline CDR1 and CDR2 sequences are MNHEY and SVGAGI. CDR3 sequence reads: CASSEQGSMGGYTF. The DNA of the CDR3 is TGTGCCAGCAGTGAACAGGGATCTATGGGTGGCTATACCTTC.

In the case of this clonotype: This clone may be a read error of a much larger clone one base away. The J gene is TRBJ1-2, the V gene TRBV12-3 or TRBV12-4, with D perhaps matching TRBD1 (6 bases). This CDR3 spans 18 amino acids. CDR3 DNA: TGTGCCGGCAGCCCACAGGACGTCGAGGGGGGCTTAAACTATGGCTACACCTTC. Translating it yields CAGSPQDVEGGLNYGYTF.

As to this clonotype: One end of the junction varies from germline; a read error may be responsible. The chain uses TRBV7-9 and TRBJ2-3; D might be TRBD1 (5 bases). The CDR3 is made up of 13 amino acids. Germline V gives CDR1 SEHNR, CDR2 FQNEAQ (reference sequence). The CDR3 sequence: CACSNNRSDTQYF. The CDR3 nucleotides read TGTGCCTGCAGCAATAACAGGTCAGATACGCAGTATTTT.

In the case of this clonotype: One end of the junction varies from germline; a read error may be responsible. The V gene is TRBV11-2, the J gene TRBJ2-5, with D possibly being TRBD2 (6 bases). The CDR3 sequence is 15 residues long. In germline, CDR1 is SGHAT, CDR2 FQNNGV. This chain's CDR3 is CGSSLGGIGLETQYF. The CDR3 DNA is TGTGGCAGCAGCTTGGGGGGTATAGGGTTAGAGACCCAGTACTTC. The full variable domain, its missing parts supplied by reference TRBV11-2 and TRBJ2-5, is EAGVAQSPRYKIIEKRQSVAFWCNPISGHATLYWYQQILGQGPKLLIQFQNNGVVDDSQLPKDRFSAERLKGVDSTLKIQPAKLEDSAVYLCGSSLGGIGLETQYFGPGTRLLVL.

To note about this clonotype: One end of the junction is discordant with germline, which a read error may explain. The gene calls are TRBV10-2 and TRBJ2-5; the match to TRBD1 covers 8 bases. This CDR3 has 15 amino acids. Germline CDR1 reads WSHSY; CDR2 reads SAAADI. The CDR3 spells CPSSESDRGGETQYF. Written as DNA, the CDR3 is TGCCCCAGCAGTGAGTCAGACAGGGGAGGAGAGACTCAGTACTTC.